Listed below are T cell receptor beta chains from one sample, sequenced in a study of PD-1 blockade in classical Hodgkin lymphoma. Sequenced by immunoSEQ multiplex PCR; TCRdb stores in-frame clones only, minus some. The sample yields 9,500 to 10,000 clones, about 93% seen once. Sequenced here: peripheral blood mononuclear cells (PBMCs), sampled at baseline. These receptors were collected from a human donor with classical Hodgkin lymphoma. Both conserved end residues are part of each CDR3. Each record gives: V gene, clone size, J gene, D gene, CDR3 protein, CDR3 DNA. A D gene is named only where the DNA matches it firmly. Rows give clone size only sometimes, using once, few, many, or a class for an expanded clone.

TRBV27	once	TRBJ2-3	-	CASSLYGVDFTDTQYF	TGTGCCAGCAGTTTATATGGGGTCGACTTCACAGATACGCAGTATTTT
TRBV6-6	-	TRBJ2-7	-	CASSPWAAYEQYF	TGTGCCAGCAGCCCGTGGGCAGCCTACGAGCAGTACTTC
TRBV6-6	-	TRBJ1-3	-	CASSSQSGNTIYF	TGTGCCAGCAGCTCACAGTCTGGAAACACCATATATTTT
TRBV11-3	-	TRBJ2-1	-	CASSFTSGIHNEQFF	TGTGCCAGCAGCTTTACCTCAGGGATCCACAATGAGCAGTTCTTC
TRBV11-3	-	TRBJ2-7	-	CASSLDEFDYPYEQYF	TGTGCCAGCAGCTTAGATGAATTCGACTACCCATACGAGCAGTACTTC
TRBV4-1	-	TRBJ2-7	TRBD2	CASSLGGRGGYEQYF	TGCGCCAGCAGCCTCGGCGGGAGAGGTGGTTACGAGCAGTACTTC
TRBV28	-	TRBJ2-1	-	CASSPRYGNEQFF	TGTGCCAGCAGTCCCCGATATGGGAATGAGCAGTTCTTC
TRBV7-9	-	TRBJ1-2	-	CASSLARSEDGYTF	TGTGCCAGCAGCTTAGCCCGGTCTGAAGATGGCTACACCTTC
TRBV19	-	TRBJ2-4	TRBD2	CASSIAGGRVGAKNIQYF	TGTGCCAGTAGTATAGCGGGAGGGCGAGTTGGGGCCAAAAACATTCAGTACTTC
TRBV7-6	once	TRBJ2-7	-	CASSLGREFRGGYEQYF	TGTGCCAGCAGCTTAGGTAGAGAATTCAGGGGCGGCTACGAGCAGTACTTC
TRBV29-1	-	TRBJ2-6	-	CSVPGRNSGANVLTF	TGCAGCGTTCCGGGACGTAACTCTGGGGCCAATGTCCTGACTTTC
TRBV5-4	-	TRBJ2-5	-	CASSKGDAGQETQYF	TGTGCCAGCAGCAAGGGAGATGCGGGGCAAGAGACCCAGTACTTC
TRBV29-1	-	TRBJ2-1	-	CSGEELNNEQFF	TGCAGCGGCGAAGAACTTAACAATGAGCAGTTCTTC
TRBV28	-	TRBJ2-1	-	CASSLWRSGYNEQFF	TGTGCCAGCAGTTTATGGCGGAGTGGGTACAATGAGCAGTTCTTC
TRBV18	-	TRBJ2-6	TRBD1	CASSSVRTGASSGANVLTF	TGTGCCAGCTCATCCGTTCGGACAGGGGCTTCCTCTGGGGCCAACGTCCTGACTTTC
TRBV30	-	TRBJ1-1	-	CASTQLKSDTEAFF	TGTGCCTCGACGCAGCTCAAGTCGGACACTGAAGCTTTCTTT
TRBV5-5	-	TRBJ1-5	-	CASSPQGYSNQPQHF	TGTGCCAGCAGCCCCCAGGGGTATAGCAATCAGCCCCAGCATTTT
TRBV28	-	TRBJ1-4	-	CASSLKEKLFF	TGTGCCAGCAGTTTAAAGGAAAAACTGTTTTTT
TRBV11-1	-	TRBJ2-1	-	CASQPPEGSWNEQFF	TGTGCCAGCCAACCTCCGGAGGGGTCGTGGAATGAGCAGTTCTTC
TRBV10-3	-	TRBJ1-2	-	CAINAQGLGGFNGYTF	TGTGCCATCAACGCACAAGGGCTGGGGGGATTTAATGGCTACACCTTC
TRBV11-3	-	TRBJ1-1	-	CASSQVQGRNTEAFF	TGTGCCAGCAGCCAAGTTCAGGGCCGGAACACTGAAGCTTTCTTT
TRBV5-6	-	TRBJ2-7	-	CASSLGTNYEQYF	TGTGCCAGCAGCTTGGGGACAAACTACGAGCAGTACTTC
TRBV28	-	TRBJ1-3	-	CASFVGSGNTIYF	TGTGCCAGCTTTGTCGGCTCTGGAAACACCATATATTTT
TRBV7-9	-	TRBJ2-7	-	CASSKLVDSYEQYF	TGTGCCAGCAGCAAACTCGTGGACTCCTACGAGCAGTACTTC
TRBV27	-	TRBJ2-7	-	CASSYRAIGRTHEQYF	TGTGCCAGCAGCTACCGGGCCATAGGACGGACCCACGAGCAGTACTTC
TRBV2	-	TRBJ2-7	TRBD2	CAIKLAPSSYEQYF	TGTGCCATAAAACTAGCGCCGAGCTCCTACGAGCAGTACTTC
TRBV6-1	-	TRBJ2-7	-	CASSAILYEQYF	TGTGCCAGCAGTGCAATACTATACGAGCAGTACTTC
TRBV6-5	-	TRBJ2-5	-	CASSYSSGEETQYF	TGTGCCAGCAGTTACTCTTCTGGGGAAGAGACCCAGTACTTC
TRBV11-3	-	TRBJ2-1	TRBD2	CATQKRLAVHNEQFF	TGTGCCACCCAAAAGCGGCTAGCGGTCCACAATGAGCAGTTCTTC
TRBV9	-	TRBJ1-2	TRBD1	CASSAFHRGQSDYGYTF	TGTGCCAGCAGCGCCTTTCACAGGGGGCAGTCGGACTATGGCTACACCTTC
TRBV6-6	-	TRBJ2-7	-	CASSYPGVDRPYEQYF	TGTGCCAGCAGTTACCCGGGGGTGGACAGACCCTACGAGCAGTACTTC
TRBV9	once	TRBJ2-2	-	CASSVSGTANTGELFF	TGTGCCAGCAGCGTATCCGGGACGGCGAACACCGGGGAGCTGTTTTTT
TRBV6-5	-	TRBJ2-3	TRBD1	CASRDGQGATDTQYF	TGTGCCAGCAGAGACGGACAGGGTGCCACAGATACGCAGTATTTT
TRBV19	-	TRBJ2-3	-	CASSVIAYPTPGDTQYF	TGTGCCAGTAGTGTCATAGCGTACCCAACTCCAGGAGATACGCAGTATTTT
TRBV4-2	-	TRBJ2-7	-	CASSQDSAGSSYEQYF	TGTGCCAGCAGCCAAGATAGTGCAGGGTCGTCCTACGAGCAGTACTTC
TRBV28	-	TRBJ2-1	TRBD2	CASIGLAVPYNEQFF	TGTGCCAGCATTGGACTAGCGGTACCCTACAATGAGCAGTTCTTC
TRBV7-6	-	TRBJ1-5	-	CASSPASFNQPQHF	TGTGCCAGCAGCCCCGCGTCCTTCAATCAGCCCCAGCATTTT
TRBV11-3	-	TRBJ2-5	TRBD2	CASSPGTSEKETQYF	TGTGCCAGCAGCCCCGGGACTAGCGAAAAAGAGACCCAGTACTTC
TRBV5-1	-	TRBJ2-5	-	CASSLGSGQVQETQYF	TGCGCCAGCAGCTTGGGGTCAGGCCAGGTCCAAGAGACCCAGTACTTC
TRBV2	-	TRBJ2-1	-	CASSAGPTFGFF	TGTGCCAGCAGTGCAGGGCCTACCTTTGGATTCTTC
TRBV7-9	-	TRBJ2-5	-	CASSLAAWRTQETQYF	TGTGCCAGCAGCTTAGCGGCCTGGCGGACCCAAGAGACCCAGTACTTC
TRBV13	-	TRBJ2-7	TRBD2	CASSLVGTSGEGPLYEQYF	TGTGCCAGCAGCTTAGTCGGGACTAGCGGGGAGGGGCCCCTCTACGAGCAGTACTTC
TRBV28	-	TRBJ1-5	-	CASNTLSRGGNQPQHF	TGTGCCAGCAACACTTTGTCCAGGGGAGGCAATCAGCCCCAGCATTTT
TRBV6-4	-	TRBJ2-1	TRBD2	CASSDSAGGDYNEQFF	TGTGCCAGCAGTGACTCCGCGGGAGGGGACTACAATGAGCAGTTCTTC
TRBV11-3	-	TRBJ1-1	-	CASSMKGDTEAFF	TGTGCCAGCAGCATGAAGGGGGACACTGAAGCTTTCTTT
TRBV7-2	-	TRBJ2-3	TRBD1	CASSLVGTGLFTDTQYF	TGTGCCAGCAGCTTAGTCGGGACAGGCCTTTTCACAGATACGCAGTATTTT
TRBV2	-	TRBJ2-7	-	CASSENRVEQYF	TGTGCCAGCAGTGAAAACAGGGTTGAGCAGTACTTC
TRBV11-1	-	TRBJ1-2	TRBD1	CASSLGQGRNYGYTF	TGTGCCAGCAGCTTGGGACAGGGGAGGAACTATGGCTACACCTTC
TRBV30	-	TRBJ2-5	TRBD2	CAWSDFLRDYSETQYF	TGTGCCTGGAGTGACTTCCTCCGGGACTATTCGGAGACCCAGTACTTC
TRBV6-4	-	TRBJ2-3	-	CASSDQAAKVDTQYF	TGTGCCAGCAGTGACCAGGCAGCGAAGGTCGATACGCAGTATTTT